This paragraph covers one T cell receptor (beta chain) sequence. The source of the sample is a study of blood T cells in healthy people across ages. The germline V gene has CDR1 MGHRA and CDR2 YSYEKL. The CDR3 covers 16 residues. V was clipped by 4 bases and J by 1 base; unmatched bases: 8. A second PCR of roughly 7 to 11 cycles used a sample-barcoded 5' primer and a J-beta primer mix. TCRdb recomputed calls from the 5' RACE reads with MiXCR, one row per CDR3 protein. Among about 1,600,000 distinct CDR3 sequences listed, about 40% were seen once. The clonotype comes from a woman between 18 and 29 years old in good health. This chain connects TRBV4-1 to TRBJ2-5, with 8 bases identical to TRBD2. Sequencing was performed on blood. The CDR3 reads CASSPGLAKFQETQYF. CDR3 DNA sequence: TGCGCCAGCAGCCCCGGACTAGCTAAATTCCAAGAGACCCAGTACTTC.